This T cell receptor (beta chain) originates from a study of T cell repertoires in cytomegalovirus infection. To note about this clonotype: The antigen remains undetermined.

Study results and caveats: In two of eight donors, the top clonotype was HLA-C-restricted CMV-specific. Individuals carrying CMV plus the relevant HLA were identified by cumulative frequency of public TCR beta families.

TCRdb re-called the reads through MiXCR, storing one row per CDR3 protein. The sample consists of around 450,000 distinct CDR3 sequences, 31% of them appearing once. Germline lookup yields CDR1 SGHVS and CDR2 FNYEAQ. The CDR3 totals 14 residues. V lost 1 base to trimming and J lost 6 bases, with 9 bases between them. The chain joins TRBV7-6 to TRBJ2-2; the D is unclear. The receptor was isolated from a human donor in good health (CMV status not recorded). Some clones in this sample may be carry-over from other donors' samples. Sequenced: PBMCs. The CDR3 sequence is CASSLVAGAGELFF. CDR3 in DNA: TGTGCCAGCAGCTTAGTAGCTGGGGCCGGGGAGCTGTTTTTT.